This record covers a single T cell receptor beta chain. The data belong to a study of T cell responses to AZD1222 COVID-19 vaccine. Germline V CDR1 and CDR2: DFQATT, SNEGSKA (reference sequence). There are 14 residues in the CDR3. The V end lost 3 bases, the J end lost 3 bases, and 12 bases lay between the germline ends. Sequencing was performed with immunoSEQ multiplex PCR; in TCRdb, only in-frame clones are kept and a portion is missing. The table has more than 85,000 clones, about nine tenths seen once. The chain combines TRBV20-1 with TRBJ1-3, with D possibly TRBD1 on 6 matching bases. The material was peripheral blood, obtained on day 0 of AZD1222 vaccination. This sequence was found in an adult in good health. In nucleotides, the CDR3 is TGCAGTGCTAGTACAGGGTTGTATGGAAACACCATATATTTT. Protein: CSASTGLYGNTIYF.